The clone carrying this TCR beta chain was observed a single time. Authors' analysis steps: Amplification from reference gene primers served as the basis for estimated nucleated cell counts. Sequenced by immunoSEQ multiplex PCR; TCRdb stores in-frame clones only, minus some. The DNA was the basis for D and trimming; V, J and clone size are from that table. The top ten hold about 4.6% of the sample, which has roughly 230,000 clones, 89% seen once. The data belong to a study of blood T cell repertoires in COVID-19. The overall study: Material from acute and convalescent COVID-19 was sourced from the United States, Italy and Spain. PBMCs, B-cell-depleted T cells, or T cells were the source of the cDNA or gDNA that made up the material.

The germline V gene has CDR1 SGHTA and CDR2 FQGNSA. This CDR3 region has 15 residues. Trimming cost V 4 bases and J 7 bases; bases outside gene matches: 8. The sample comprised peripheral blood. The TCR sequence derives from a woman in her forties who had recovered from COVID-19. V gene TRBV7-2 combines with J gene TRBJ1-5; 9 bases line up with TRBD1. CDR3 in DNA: TGTGCCAGCAGCTATGGGACAGGGAGAGACCAGCCCCAGCATTTT. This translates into CASSYGTGRDQPQHF.